The 24 T cell receptor beta chains listed next were all sequenced from one sample in a study of blood T cell repertoires in COVID-19. Sequenced by immunoSEQ multiplex PCR; TCRdb stores in-frame clones only, minus some. This sample has approximately 100,000 clones, with roughly 84% found just once. The sequencing input was peripheral blood. These receptors all come from a human donor in a cohort sampled during active COVID-19.

The V and J genes are TRBV4-3 and TRBJ2-1, with D uncertain. The CDR3 is made up of 14 amino acids. In germline, CDR1 is LGHNA, CDR2 YSLEER. V lost 0 bases to trimming and J lost 5 bases, with 8 bases between them. The CDR3 DNA is TGCGCCAGCAGCCAAGATCAGGTCAACAATGAGCAGTTCTTC. Its protein product is CASSQDQVNNEQFF.

This clone was seen a single time. The V and J genes are TRBV9 and TRBJ2-1; TRBD2 matches at 12 bases. The germline V gene encodes CDR1 SGDLS and CDR2 YYNGEE. The V gene end was trimmed by 2 bases and the J gene end by 7 bases; junction bases not matched to a gene: 7. This CDR3 comprises 16 residues. CDR3 sequence: CASSVGLAGMVNEQFF. The CDR3 nucleotides are TGTGCCAGCAGCGTCGGACTAGCGGGAATGGTAAATGAGCAGTTCTTC. The variable domain in full, completed from reference TRBV9 and TRBJ2-1, reads DSGVTQTPKHLITATGQRVTLRCSPRSGDLSVYWYQQSLDQGLQFLIQYYNGEERAKGNILERFSAQQFPDLHSELNLSSLELGDSALYFCASSVGLAGMVNEQFFGPGTRLTVL.

The chain recombines TRBV28 with TRBJ2-5, with 10 bases fitting TRBD2. Per germline, CDR1 MDHEN and CDR2 SYDVKM. V was clipped by 11 bases and J by 0 bases; unmatched bases: 6. The CDR3 covers 14 residues. CDR3 in amino acids: CASGTSVYQETQYF. CDR3 DNA sequence: TGTGCCTCCGGGACTAGCGTGTACCAAGAGACCCAGTACTTC. Using reference TRBV28 and TRBJ2-5 for the parts outside the CDR3, the full variable domain is DVKVTQSSRYLVKRTGEKVFLECVQDMDHENMFWYRQDPGLGLRLIYFSYDVKMKEKGDIPEGYSVSREKKERFSLILESASTNQTSMYLCASGTSVYQETQYFGPGTRLLVL.

Remarks on this clone: This specimen includes other DNA sequences encoding the same CDR3. The chain carries TRBV5-1 and TRBJ1-1; 9 nucleotides agree with TRBD1. This CDR3 contains 14 residues. In germline, CDR1 is SGHRS, CDR2 YFSETQ. V lost 3 bases and J lost 5; bases outside the gene matches: 5. CDR3 sequence reads: CASSSQGAGTEAFF. The DNA of the CDR3 is TGCGCCAGCAGCTCACAGGGGGCTGGAACTGAAGCTTTCTTT.

The CDR3 nucleotides read TGCGCCAGCCGAGCGGGGGGAAGCACCGGGGAGCTGTTTTTT. Translated, it gives CASRAGGSTGELFF. The V and J genes are TRBV5-1 and TRBJ2-2, with 9 nucleotides matching TRBD2. CDR3 length: 14 residues. Germline CDR1 reads SGHRS; CDR2 reads YFSETQ. Unmatched junction bases numbered 5, after V lost 7 bases and J lost 4 bases.

The chain links TRBV29-1 to TRBJ2-5, with D possibly TRBD1 on 6 matching bases. Germline CDR1 is SQVTM and CDR2 is ANQGSEA. The length of the CDR3 is 12 residues. Trimming removed 2 bases at V and 3 bases at J, with 7 bases between. CDR3 residues: CSVESGEETQYF. For the CDR3, the DNA is TGCAGCGTTGAATCAGGGGAAGAGACCCAGTACTTC. Variable domain in full (rest from reference TRBV29-1 and TRBJ2-5): SAVISQKPSRDICQRGTSLTIQCQVDSQVTMMFWYRQQPGQSLTLIATANQGSEATYESGFVIDKFPISRPNLTFSTLTVSNMSPEDSSIYLCSVESGEETQYFGPGTRLLVL.

A word on this clone: One junction end disagrees with the germline gene, perhaps due to a read error. The rearrangement links TRBV30 to TRBJ2-7; unclear D gene. The CDR3 spans 12 residues. Germline V gene lookup returns CDR1 GTSNPN and CDR2 SVGIG (reference sequence). The CDR3 loop reads CAWGVLSDEQYF. DNA of the CDR3: TGTGCCTGGGGTGTCTTATCCGACGAGCAGTACTTC.

The rearrangement joins TRBV11-2 to TRBJ1-1, with a weak D call TRBD1 (6 bases). Trimming stripped 4 bases from V and 11 bases from J, with 14 bases between. CDR3 size: 12 residues. Germline-derived CDR1 and CDR2 are SGHAT and FQNNGV. The CDR3 protein is CASSSDSVDAFF. In nucleotides, the CDR3 is TGTGCCAGCAGCTCGGACAGTGTAGACGCTTTCTTT.

The chain couples TRBV10-3 to TRBJ2-1, with D perhaps TRBD1 (7 bases). Looked up from germline, CDR1 is ENHRY and CDR2 is SYGVKD. Trimming removed 6 bases from V and 7 bases from J, with 13 bases in between. The CDR3 loop spans 13 amino acids. Here the CDR3 reads CAISPGGRNEQFF. In DNA, the CDR3 is TGTGCCATCAGCCCAGGGGGGAGGAATGAGCAGTTCTTC.

The chain couples TRBV5-6 to TRBJ1-1; tentatively, D is TRBD1 (6 bases). V lost 3 bases and J lost 4, with 13 bases in between. Germline-derived CDR1 and CDR2 are SGHDT and YYEEEE. The CDR3 extends over 14 amino acids. The CDR3: CASSSWGGLTEAFF. Here the CDR3 DNA reads TGTGCCAGCAGCTCCTGGGGGGGGCTCACTGAAGCTTTCTTT. Based on the CDR3 plus reference TRBV5-6 and TRBJ1-1, the full variable domain is DAGVTQSPTHLIKTRGQQVTLRCSPKSGHDTVSWYQQALGQGPQFIFQYYEEEERQRGNFPDRFSGHQFPNYSSELNVNALLLGDSALYLCASSSWGGLTEAFFGQGTRLTVV.

The genes are TRBV27 and TRBJ1-2; no clear D. CDR3 length: 14 amino acids. Germline CDR1 reads MNHEY; CDR2 reads SMNVEV (reference sequence). The V and J ends lost 3 bases and 0 bases respectively, with 8 bases between them. The CDR3, as DNA: TGTGCCAGCAGTTTCGGGTTAGCTAACTATGGCTACACCTTC. It yields the protein CASSFGLANYGYTF.

The chain employs TRBV7-9 and TRBJ2-7, with 9 bases fitting TRBD2. The germline CDR1 and CDR2 sequences are SEHNR and FQNEAQ (reference sequence). This CDR3 contains 16 residues. The ends lost 1 base at V and 6 bases at J; junction bases unmatched: 10. The CDR3 loop is CASSLGSGLAGTEQYF. CDR3 nucleotides: TGTGCCAGCAGCTTAGGTTCCGGGCTAGCGGGAACCGAGCAGTACTTC.

The V call is TRBV7-8, the J call TRBJ2-4; 9 nucleotides match TRBD2. CDR3 length: 15 residues. With V trimmed by 1 base and J by 6 bases, 4 bases remained unmatched. Per the germline V gene, CDR1 is SGHVS and CDR2 is FQNEAQ. The CDR3 loop reads CASSLGTSAINIQYF. For the CDR3, the DNA is TGTGCCAGCAGCTTAGGGACTAGCGCTATAAACATTCAGTACTTC. Using reference TRBV7-8 and TRBJ2-4 for the parts outside the CDR3, the full variable domain is GAGVSQSPRYKVAKRGQDVALRCDPISGHVSLFWYQQALGQGPEFLTYFQNEAQLDKSGLPSDRFFAERPEGSVSTLKIQRTQQEDSAVYLCASSLGTSAINIQYFGAGTRLSVL.

Regarding this clone: Other DNA sequences of this sample code for an identical CDR3. The chain combines TRBV5-1 with TRBJ2-6; perhaps TRBD1 as D (6 bases). The ends were cut back, 4 bases at V and 0 bases at J, with 11 bases in the middle. This CDR3 contains 16 residues. Germline values: CDR1 SGHRS, CDR2 YFSETQ. The CDR3 here is CASSLAGVSGANVLTF. The CDR3 DNA reads TGCGCCAGCAGCCTAGCAGGGGTCTCTGGGGCCAACGTCCTGACTTTC.

The V and J genes are TRBV7-2 and TRBJ2-2; 7 bases are a match to TRBD1. Germline trimming cut 5 bases from V and 6 bases from J; bases unmatched to any gene: 6. Germline loops: CDR1 SGHTA, CDR2 FQGNSA. The CDR3 contains 14 residues. The CDR3 loop reads CASSLQTGPGELFF. CDR3 in DNA: TGTGCCAGCAGCCTGCAGACAGGGCCCGGGGAGCTGTTTTTT. Together with reference TRBV7-2 and TRBJ2-2, the CDR3 gives the full variable domain: GAGVSQSPSNKVTEKGKDVELRCDPISGHTALYWYRQSLGQGLEFLIYFQGNSAPDKSGLPSDRFSAERTGGSVSTLTIQRTQQEDSAVYLCASSLQTGPGELFFGEGSRLTVL.

V and J are TRBV3-1 (or the pseudogene TRBV3-2) and TRBJ2-1; 11 bases are shared with TRBD2. Per germline, CDR1 LGHDT and CDR2 YNNKEL (reference sequence). The CDR3 is made up of 13 amino acids. V lost 4 bases, J lost 10 bases, and 3 bases stayed unmatched. The CDR3 nucleotides are TGTGCCAGCAGCCTTGGGACTAGCGGAGAGCAGTTCTTC. Residues: CASSLGTSGEQFF.

V gene TRBV5-4 combines with J gene TRBJ2-5, with D perhaps TRBD1 (5 bases). Germline V gene lookup returns CDR1 SGHNT and CDR2 YYREEE (reference sequence). V was shortened by 0 bases and J by 5 bases, with 8 bases between the two germline ends. This CDR3 is built from 13 residues. CDR3 in DNA: TGTGCCAGCAGCTTGGACAGGAAGGAGACCCAGTACTTC. Translated: CASSLDRKETQYF.

The chain recombines TRBV24-1 with TRBJ2-2; a possible D gene is TRBD1 (6 bases). The V gene lost 10 bases and the J gene lost 1 base, with 15 bases spanning the gap. This CDR3 region has 15 residues. Germline values: CDR1 KGHDR, CDR2 SFDVKD. In DNA, the CDR3 is TGTGCCACGGGGGCCCGGAGCGGGAACACCGGGGAGCTGTTTTTT. Residues: CATGARSGNTGELFF.

V and J are TRBV19 and TRBJ2-1, with 7 bases aligning to TRBD2. Per germline, CDR1 LNHDA and CDR2 SQIVND (reference sequence). The ends lost 3 bases at V and 0 bases at J; junction bases unmatched: 2. The CDR3 has 15 residues. The CDR3 spells CASSMGRGSYNEQFF. CDR3 in DNA: TGTGCCAGTAGTATGGGGAGGGGCTCCTACAATGAGCAGTTCTTC.

V gene TRBV5-4 combines with J gene TRBJ2-2; 8 nucleotides align to TRBD2. V lost 1 base and J lost 6; bases outside the gene matches: 2. The CDR3 spans 14 residues. CDR1 and CDR2 (germline): SGHNT, YYREEE (reference sequence). CDR3 in DNA: TGTGCCAGCAGCTTGTACGGGGGGGCCGGGGAGCTGTTTTTT. It translates to CASSLYGGAGELFF.

The V and J genes are TRBV3-1 (or the pseudogene TRBV3-2) and TRBJ2-7; 8 positions agree with TRBD1. There are 12 residues in the CDR3. The germline V gene encodes CDR1 LGHDT and CDR2 YNNKEL (reference sequence). V shed 4 bases, J shed 6 bases, and the junction held 2 bases outside the gene matches. This CDR3 reads CASSLTGGEQYF. CDR3 nucleotide sequence: TGTGCCAGCAGCCTCACAGGGGGCGAGCAGTACTTC.

The V and J genes are TRBV9 and TRBJ2-1; 10 bases are a match to TRBD2. The CDR3 is made up of 16 amino acids. With 4 bases clipped from V and 4 bases from J, the junction kept 8 bases outside the gene matches. Germline loops: CDR1 SGDLS, CDR2 YYNGEE. The CDR3 spells CASSRTTSGAYNEQFF. The CDR3 nucleotides are TGTGCCAGCAGCAGAACCACTAGCGGGGCGTACAATGAGCAGTTCTTC.

The gene calls are TRBV7-9 and TRBJ2-2; D may be TRBD1 (6 bases). Germline V gene data show CDR1 as SEHNR and CDR2 as FQNEAQ (reference sequence). The CDR3 is 15 amino acids. V shed 0 bases and J shed 6 bases, with 11 bases lying between them. CDR3 protein: CASSLARGIAGELFF. DNA of the CDR3: TGTGCCAGCAGCTTAGCGAGGGGGATCGCCGGGGAGCTGTTTTTT.

J is TRBJ2-5 and V is TRBV4-1; no firm D call. There are 15 residues in the CDR3. CDR1 MGHRA and CDR2 YSYEKL come from the germline V gene. With 0 bases removed from V and 3 bases from J, the gap between germline ends came to 11 bases. The CDR3 DNA reads as TGCGCCAGCAGCCAAGATAGTCAGCGAAAAGAGACCCAGTACTTC. Its protein is CASSQDSQRKETQYF.